These 16 T cell receptor beta chains came from one sample sequenced in a study of T cells after yellow fever vaccination (dated by TCRdb to the late 2010s). Library prep was done by 5' RACE. TCRdb names Illumina HiSeq 2500 as the instrument used. TCRdb took the public reads, trimmed them with fastp at Q25, ran MiXCR for clone calling and kept in-frame beta chains. Rows merge per CDR3 protein into single entries with the most common DNA and genes. Present in this sample are about 360,000 distinct CDR3 sequences, around 6.5% of which were seen just once. The top ten clones comprise approximately 16% of the sample. This specimen's treatment or condition label, per the study, means: live attenuated yellow fever vaccine strain. The sample was PBMCs, taken 5 days after the yellow fever booster vaccination. The receptors stem from a man younger than 40 who received the YFV17D yellow fever vaccine.

This clonotype has just a few counts. The chain is built from TRBV5-1 and TRBJ2-3; D is perhaps TRBD2 (5 bases). The CDR3 contains 14 residues. CDR1 is SGHRS, CDR2 YFSETQ, per germline. V was shortened by 0 bases and J by 8 bases, with 13 bases between the two germline ends. This chain's CDR3 is CASSLERAGGTQYF. The CDR3, as DNA: TGCGCCAGCAGCTTGGAGAGGGCGGGCGGTACGCAGTATTTT.

The V and J genes are TRBV11-2 and TRBJ1-2, with 10 positions matching TRBD1. This CDR3 has 18 residues. The germline CDR1 and CDR2 sequences are SGHAT and FQNNGV. The trim removed 4 bases at V and 0 bases at J, leaving 11 bases unmatched. CDR3 sequence: CASSSTGQGTLANYGYTF. CDR3 DNA sequence: TGTGCCAGCAGCTCGACGGGACAGGGGACATTAGCTAACTATGGCTACACCTTC.

The table lists this clonotype with many counts. V and J are TRBV7-2 and TRBJ2-1; D gene ambiguous. Between the trimmed V and J ends, which lost 4 bases and 2 bases, there was a span of 6 bases. Looked up from germline, CDR1 is SGHTA and CDR2 is FQGNSA. The CDR3 totals 13 residues. CDR3 in amino acids: CASSSQTYNEQFF. CDR3 coding DNA: TGTGCCAGCAGCTCGCAAACCTACAATGAGCAGTTCTTC.

The V gene is TRBV10-3, the J gene TRBJ2-3; no clear D. V gave up 7 bases and J gave up 4 bases, with 15 bases separating them. In germline, CDR1 is ENHRY, CDR2 SYGVKD. This CDR3 is built from 14 residues. CDR3 protein: CAIKISPAADTQYF. The CDR3 coding sequence is TGTGCCATCAAAATTTCCCCCGCCGCAGATACGCAGTATTTT.

This clonotype has at least ten counts. The CDR3 loop reads CATQTGVLDEQYF. The CDR3 DNA reads as TGTGCCACCCAGACAGGGGTGTTGGACGAGCAGTACTTC. The chain has TRBV10-3 and TRBJ2-7; 8 positions match TRBD1. Germline CDR1 and CDR2: ENHRY and SYGVKD. The V gene end was trimmed by 10 bases and the J gene end by 5 bases; junction bases not matched to a gene: 10. The CDR3 runs to 13 residues.

The CDR3 sequence: CSASSQDVDTQYF. DNA for the CDR3: TGCAGTGCTAGCTCCCAGGATGTTGATACGCAGTATTTT. This chain links TRBV20-1 with TRBJ2-3; the D is unclear. The CDR3 runs 13 residues. Per the germline V gene, CDR1 is DFQATT and CDR2 is SNEGSKA (reference sequence). Trimming stripped 3 bases from V and 6 bases from J, with 13 bases between.

This clonotype was observed a few times. The chain links TRBV5-6 to TRBJ1-1; 7 bases map to TRBD1. Germline V CDR1 and CDR2: SGHDT, YYEEEE. V shed 3 bases, J shed 7 bases, and the junction held 3 bases outside the gene matches. This CDR3 has 12 residues. For the CDR3, the DNA is TGTGCCAGCAGCTGGGCAGGGGGTGAAGCTTTCTTT. Residues: CASSWAGGEAFF.

The V and J genes are TRBV29-1 and TRBJ2-3, with TRBD2 matching 7 bases. Germline V gene sequence: CDR1 SQVTM, CDR2 ANQGSEA. V was pared by 3 bases and J by 1 base, with 7 bases of the junction left unmatched. This CDR3 is 15 amino acids long. The CDR3 nucleotides read TGCAGCGTTGAGCGCCTAGCGGATCGCACAGATACGCAGTATTTT. Protein sequence: CSVERLADRTDTQYF.

The rearrangement joins TRBV4-3 to TRBJ2-7, with D uncertain. V was shortened by 0 bases and J by 0 bases, with 6 bases between the two germline ends. This CDR3 comprises 14 residues. CDR1 is LGHNA and CDR2 is YSLEER in the germline V gene. The CDR3, as DNA: TGCGCCAGCAGCCAAGAGTCCGTCTCCTACGAGCAGTACTTC. Encoded protein: CASSQESVSYEQYF.

This clonotype showed up just a few times. The chain recombines TRBV29-1 with TRBJ2-3, with D perhaps TRBD2 (7 bases). The germline V and J ends were trimmed by 4 bases and 0 bases, with 17 bases remaining between them. Germline V gives CDR1 SQVTM, CDR2 ANQGSEA. CDR3 size: 16 residues. The CDR3 sequence: CSVVGGGRASTDTQYF. In nucleotides, the CDR3 is TGCAGCGTTGTTGGCGGGGGCCGCGCCAGCACAGATACGCAGTATTTT.

In this sample, this clonotype turned up a few times. The rearrangement joins TRBV15 to TRBJ2-7, with 9 bases fitting TRBD1. The CDR3 has 18 amino acids. Germline V CDR1 and CDR2: LNHNV, YYDKDF (reference sequence). Trimming cost V 4 bases and J 1 base; bases outside gene matches: 14. For the CDR3, the DNA is TGTGCCACCAGCACAGAACGGGGAAGGACAGGGGAATCCTACGAGCAGTACTTC. Its translation is CATSTERGRTGESYEQYF. The full variable domain, its missing parts supplied by reference TRBV15 and TRBJ2-7, is DAMVIQNPRYQVTQFGKPVTLSCSQTLNHNVMYWYQQKSSQAPKLLFHYYDKDFNNEADTPDNFQSRRPNTSFCFLDIRSPGLGDTAMYLCATSTERGRTGESYEQYFGPGTRLTVT.

At least ten counts were recorded for this clonotype. The CDR3 region is CASSQVREGPLEQYF. CDR3 sequence (DNA): TGCGCCAGCAGCCAAGTGCGGGAGGGCCCTCTCGAGCAGTACTTC. This chain uses TRBV4-3 with TRBJ2-7; 9 bases align to TRBD2. CDR3 length: 15 amino acids. After removal of 1 base from V and 6 bases from J, the junction contained 7 bases not matched to a gene. Germline lookup yields CDR1 LGHNA and CDR2 YSLEER.

Only a few counts were recorded for this clonotype. V is TRBV5-8 and J is TRBJ2-1, with D maybe TRBD2 (6 bases). Trimming removed 2 bases at V and 2 bases at J, with 14 bases between. Germline V gene sequence: CDR1 SGHTS, CDR2 YDEGEE. The CDR3 is made up of 16 amino acids. In DNA, the CDR3 is TGTGCCAGCAGCTTTCATGCGGGAACTCCCTACAATGAGCAGTTCTTC. This codes for CASSFHAGTPYNEQFF.

This chain uses TRBV20-1 with TRBJ2-3, with TRBD2 matching over 10 bases. The CDR3 has 16 amino acids. Germline trimming cut 4 bases from V and 0 bases from J; bases unmatched to any gene: 7. Germline lookup yields CDR1 DFQATT and CDR2 SNEGSKA (reference sequence). CDR3 sequence reads: CSANIGTSASTDTQYF. The CDR3 bases are TGCAGTGCTAACATCGGGACTAGCGCTAGCACAGATACGCAGTATTTT.

This clonotype has more than one count but fewer than ten. The V call is TRBV20-1, the J call TRBJ2-7; D possibly corresponds to TRBD2 (5 bases). The CDR3 is 12 amino acids. The germline V gene encodes CDR1 DFQATT and CDR2 SNEGSKA (reference sequence). Trimming stripped 3 bases from V and 7 bases from J, with 13 bases between. CDR3 DNA: TGCAGTGCTAGCAGAGAGACTAAAGAGCAGTACTTC. It yields the protein CSASRETKEQYF.

This clonotype was found many times. This sequence joins TRBV7-3 and TRBJ2-7; the match to TRBD1 covers 7 bases. The J segment lost 4 bases and the V segment lost 0 bases, leaving 3 bases of the junction unmatched. CDR3 length: 14 amino acids. Germline CDR1 SGHTA, CDR2 FQGTGA. The CDR3 nucleotides read TGTGCCAGCAGCTTAACGTCAGGGGGTTACGAGCAGTACTTC. Translation gives CASSLTSGGYEQYF.